This T cell receptor beta chain appears in the sequencing data of a study of blood T cell repertoires in COVID-19. Across the study: Acute-phase and convalescent COVID-19 samples originated in the United States, Italy and Spain. Sample material is recorded as cDNA or gDNA derived from T cells, B-cell-depleted T cells, or PBMCs.

Per the study methods: Quantification of nucleated cells was approximated via reference gene primer amplification. Clones were sequenced by immunoSEQ multiplex PCR, and TCRdb holds only the in-frame ones, with some missing. The V and J calls and the clone size are those of that table, but D and trimming were determined from the DNA. The table lists 170,000 or so clones, roughly 90% of them singletons, with approximately 0.56% in the top ten. The V and J ends lost 0 bases and 9 bases, in that order; junction bases with no gene match: 5. The CDR3 sequence is 15 residues long. Germline V gene data show CDR1 as SGHRS and CDR2 as YFSETQ.

This clonotype was obtained from a man in his forties or fifties with acute or convalescent COVID-19. Material: peripheral blood. The chain has TRBV5-1 and TRBJ2-1, with 11 bases lining up with TRBD2. CDR3 nucleotide sequence: TGCGCCAGCAGCTTGGTAACTAGCGGGAGCGCTGAGCAGTTCTTC. It codes for CASSLVTSGSAEQFF.